A single sample gave rise to the 25 T cell receptor beta chains below, sequenced in a study of tumor and adjacent non-tumor tissue in lung cancer. TCRbeta libraries were built with three rounds of nested PCR, modified from ARM-PCR. TCRdb re-called the multiplex PCR reads with MiXCR, one entry per CDR3 protein. The sample carries some 95,000 distinct CDR3 sequences, 80% recorded once. This sample's RNA came from whole unsorted tissue. Distant lung tissue was collected more than 3 cm away from the tumor edge. Sequencing was done on a sample of distant non-tumor lung tissue. The receptors here all came from a man aged 60 to 75 with small cell lung cancer.

This clonotype occurred once. One end of the junction does not line up with germline, which may come from a read error. The chain couples TRBV29-1 to TRBJ2-1; 12 positions agree with TRBD2. The germline V gene encodes CDR1 SQVTM and CDR2 ANQGSEA. The CDR3 is made up of 18 amino acids. In DNA form, the CDR3 reads TGCATCGTTGCTGGGGGGCTAGCGGGAGGGAACTCCTACAATGAGCAGTTCTTC. Protein: CIVAGGLAGGNSYNEQFF.

This clonotype was observed at least ten times. The chain combines TRBV5-4 with TRBJ2-2, with TRBD2 matching over 8 bases. Trimming at V came to 4 bases and at J to 1 base, leaving 6 bases not matched to a gene. CDR3 length equals 16 residues. Germline V gene data show CDR1 as SGHNT and CDR2 as YYREEE (reference sequence). Here the CDR3 reads CASSPPGTRNTGELFF. The CDR3 DNA follows: TGTGCCAGCAGCCCACCCGGGACTAGGAACACCGGGGAGCTGTTTTTT.

This clonotype was seen just once. The chain carries TRBV4-2 and TRBJ2-2; 11 bases are shared with TRBD1. The CDR3 is made up of 16 amino acids. The trim removed 7 bases at V and 4 bases at J, leaving 8 bases unmatched. Germline loops: CDR1 LGHNA, CDR2 YNFKEQ. Written as DNA, the CDR3 is TGTGCCAGCAACCCTTGTGGGACAGGGGGCACCGGGGAGCTGTTTTTT. It encodes CASNPCGTGGTGELFF.

A word on this clonotype: The junction differs from germline at one of its ends, possibly a read error. The rearrangement uses TRBV11-2 and TRBJ2-7; D not certain. The germline V gene has CDR1 SGHAT and CDR2 FQNNGV. The CDR3 has 14 residues. The CDR3 reads CTSSLEVGRYKQYF. CDR3 DNA sequence: TGTACCAGCAGCTTAGAAGTCGGACGCTACAAGCAGTACTTC.

Comment on this clonotype: Lacking the conserved final phenylalanine or tryptophan, this CDR3 likely reflects a read error. V usage is TRBV6-5 and J usage is TRBJ2-2; D possibly corresponds to TRBD1 (6 bases). V was clipped by 3 bases and J by 8 bases, with 16 bases between them. The CDR3 runs to 15 residues. Germline lookup yields CDR1 MNHEY and CDR2 SVGAGI. CDR3 region: CASSYGRGRVGELFI. In DNA form, the CDR3 reads TGTGCCAGCAGTTATGGCAGGGGACGTGTTGGGGAGCTGTTTATT.

In the case of this clonotype: One end of the junction is discordant with germline, which a read error may explain. The chain joins TRBV4-2 to TRBJ2-1; D call uncertain. CDR3 length: 14 amino acids. CDR1 is LGHNA, CDR2 YNFKEQ, per germline. The CDR3 DNA is TGTGCCAACAGCCAAGAGTCGTTCGGATATGAGCGGTTCTTC. Amino acids: CANSQESFGYERFF.

The chain joins TRBV7-9 to TRBJ2-7; TRBD2 agrees at 7 bases. The V and J ends lost 9 bases and 2 bases, in that order; junction bases with no gene match: 25. CDR3 size: 19 residues. Germline CDR1 SEHNR, CDR2 FQNEAQ (reference sequence). CDR3 sequence (DNA): TGTGCCAGAAGCGGGGAGGAGGTATTTAGCGGGCACTATCCCTACGAGCAGTACGTC. This encodes CARSGEEVFSGHYPYEQYV.

This clonotype occurred many times. The gene calls are TRBV6-6 and TRBJ1-1; D may be TRBD1 (6 bases). Trimming stripped 4 bases from V and 4 bases from J, with 19 bases between. Germline V gives CDR1 MNHNY, CDR2 SVGAGI (reference sequence). This CDR3 region has 16 residues. The CDR3 is CASSLTGSVWGTEAFF. The CDR3 coding sequence is TGTGCCAGCAGTTTAACAGGGAGTGTATGGGGCACTGAAGCTTTCTTT.

In nucleotides, the CDR3 is TGTGCCAGCAGAGGACAAACGGAGTACACCGGGGAGCTGTTTTTT. Translated: CASRGQTEYTGELFF. The chain combines TRBV6-2 or TRBV6-3 with TRBJ2-2, with a tentative D call TRBD1 (5 bases). The V gene's germline CDR1 is MNHEY and CDR2 SVGEGT. V lost 6 bases and J lost 3, with 14 bases in between. The CDR3 runs 15 residues.

V gene TRBV11-2 combines with J gene TRBJ2-6; 8 bases agree with TRBD1. Germline V gene data show CDR1 as SGHAT and CDR2 as FQNNGV. V shed 4 bases, J shed 5 bases, and the junction held 7 bases outside the gene matches. CDR3 length equals 16 residues. DNA of the CDR3: TGTGCCAGCAGCTCCCAGGGGGCAGCTTGGGCCAACGTCCTGACTTTC. Its translation: CASSSQGAAWANVLTF.

The chain uses TRBV12-3 or TRBV12-4 and TRBJ2-5; possible D gene TRBD1, 7 bases. This CDR3 contains 15 residues. DNA for the CDR3: TGTGCTAGCGGTGACGGACAGGAGGCGACGGAGACCCAGTACTTC. Protein sequence: CASGDGQEATETQYF.

On this clonotype itself: At one of its ends the junction is not consistent with the germline gene, which may arise from a read error. V gene TRBV12-3 or TRBV12-4 combines with J gene TRBJ2-1; 7 positions agree with TRBD1. The CDR3 covers 14 residues. CDR3 in amino acids: CVSNSGTEHNEQFF. In DNA, the CDR3 is TGTGTCAGCAATTCCGGGACAGAACACAATGAGCAGTTCTTC.

On this clonotype itself: At one end the junction does not follow the germline gene, possibly because of a read error. The chain couples TRBV12-3 or TRBV12-4 to TRBJ2-5; the D gene is possibly TRBD2 (7 bases). The length of the CDR3 is 15 residues. The CDR3 reads CASSPYRGGHETQYF. The CDR3 nucleotides read TGTGCCAGCAGTCCCTATAGGGGGGGACATGAGACTCAGTACTTC.

As regards this clonotype: An end of the junction differs from the germline gene, which may be a read error. V gene TRBV4-2 combines with J gene TRBJ2-2; possibly TRBD2 for D (6 bases). The V gene's germline CDR1 is LGHNA and CDR2 YNFKEQ. This CDR3 has 15 amino acids. The CDR3 bases are TGTGCCAGCAGCCAAGAGGGGGGTAGGACCGGGGAGCTGTCTTTC. This codes for CASSQEGGRTGELSF.

The V call is TRBV4-1, the J call TRBJ1-1; 7 bases line up with TRBD1. J gave up 5 bases and V 2 bases, and 5 bases lay outside the gene matches. The length of the CDR3 is 14 residues. CDR1 MGHRA and CDR2 YSYEKL come from the germline V gene. The CDR3 DNA follows: TGCGCCAGCAGCCAACAACAGGGGAATACTGAAGCTTTCTTT. Translated, it gives CASSQQQGNTEAFF.

The chain combines TRBV4-2 with TRBJ1-1, with D tentatively TRBD1 (5 bases). The germline V and J ends were trimmed by 2 bases and 5 bases, with 12 bases remaining between them. CDR3 length equals 14 residues. Looked up from germline, CDR1 is LGHNA and CDR2 is YNFKEQ. The CDR3: CASSQYGGWTEAFF. The DNA for the CDR3 is TGTGCCAGCAGCCAATATGGGGGTTGGACTGAAGCTTTCTTT.

This clonotype is medium-sized in the sample. The chain uses TRBV4-1 and TRBJ2-7; maybe TRBD2 (5 bases). The V end was cut by 0 bases, the J end by 5 bases, with 17 bases between. Germline V CDR1 and CDR2: MGHRA, YSYEKL. The CDR3 extends over 16 amino acids. The CDR3 coding sequence is TGCGCCAGCAGCCAAGATCAGCGGAACCCCTACGACGAGCAGTACTTC. The encoded protein is CASSQDQRNPYDEQYF.

Points on this clonotype: One end of the junction is discordant with germline, which a read error may explain. J is TRBJ2-3 and V is TRBV20-1; 12 nucleotides match TRBD2. The CDR3 is 15 amino acids. Germline V lookup: CDR1 DFQATT, CDR2 SNEGSKA (reference sequence). CDR3: CCARASGRGTDTQYF. The CDR3 DNA reads as TGCTGTGCGAGAGCTAGCGGGAGGGGCACAGATACGCAGTATTTT.

Comments on this clonotype: A much larger clonotype is one base distant, so this may be a read error. The V and J genes are TRBV5-5 and TRBJ2-1; 9 nucleotides agree with TRBD2. Germline V lookup: CDR1 SGHKS, CDR2 YYEKEE (reference sequence). CDR3 length equals 15 residues. The DNA of the CDR3 is TGTGCCAGCAGCTTGGTAGCGGGAGCATACAATGGGCAGTTCTTC. Encoded protein: CASSLVAGAYNGQFF.

Concerning this clonotype itself: No conserved phenylalanine or tryptophan ends this CDR3, so it is likely a read error. The chain has TRBV20-1 and TRBJ2-3; 7 positions match TRBD1. The CDR3 runs to 13 residues. The germline CDR1 and CDR2 sequences are DFQATT and SNEGSKA (reference sequence). The CDR3 DNA follows: TGCAGCGGGGACAGCCCTAGCACAGGTACGCAGTATTTG. As protein: CSGDSPSTGTQYL.

A note on this clonotype: This likely comes from a read error, as the CDR3 has no conserved phenylalanine or tryptophan at its end. This chain connects TRBV11-2 to TRBJ2-1, with TRBD2 matching 10 bases. Germline CDR1 reads SGHAT; CDR2 reads FQNNGV. This CDR3 has 15 residues. The CDR3, as DNA: TGTGCTAGCAGCTTGACTAGCGGGTCATACAATGAGCAGTTCTAC. Amino acid sequence: CASSLTSGSYNEQFY.

Remarks on this clonotype: The conserved phenylalanine or tryptophan is not found at the CDR3 terminus, so this likely reflects a read error. The V gene is TRBV11-3, the J gene TRBJ2-7; TRBD1 might be the D (6 bases). Germline V gives CDR1 SGHNT, CDR2 YENEEA. The CDR3 spans 17 residues. The CDR3 here is CANSPPGLGASSYEQYY. CDR3 nucleotide sequence: TGTGCCAACAGCCCTCCGGGTTTGGGGGCCAGTTCCTACGAGCAGTACTAC.

In regard to this clonotype: In this CDR3 the conserved last residue, phenylalanine or tryptophan, is missing, so a read error is likely. The chain carries TRBV11-2 and TRBJ2-3; no firm D call. The V gene's germline CDR1 is SGHAT and CDR2 FQNNGV. The CDR3 runs 15 residues. V dropped 5 bases and J dropped 10 bases, with 22 bases sitting between them. CDR3 nucleotides: TGTGCCAGCAGCCCGCTGGACGGGCGCACAAATGCGCAGTATCTT. Its protein product is CASSPLDGRTNAQYL.

Turning to this clonotype: This may come from a read error, since a much larger clone is one base off. The chain uses TRBV28 and TRBJ2-2; 10 bases line up with TRBD1. CDR3 size: 16 residues. Germline CDR1 and CDR2: MDHEN and SYDVKM. CDR3 nucleotides: TGTGCCAGCATTTTAGGGACAGGGGAGGACACCGGGGAGCTGTTTTTT. As protein: CASILGTGEDTGELFF.

Of note for this clonotype: Relative to the germline gene, one junction end is altered; a read error may explain this. The chain links TRBV7-9 to TRBJ2-5; no reliable D call. CDR1 and CDR2 (germline): SEHNR, FQNEAQ (reference sequence). The CDR3 is made up of 11 amino acids. This CDR3 is CANSLSETQYF. In DNA form, the CDR3 reads TGTGCCAACAGCTTAAGTGAGACCCAGTACTTC. The whole variable domain, remainder taken from reference TRBV7-9 and TRBJ2-5, is DTGVSQNPRHKITKRGQNVTFRCDPISEHNRLYWYRQTLGQGPEFLTYFQNEAQLEKSRLLSDRFSAERPKGSFSTLEIQRTEQGDSAMYLCANSLSETQYFGPGTRLLVL.